The 30 T cell receptor beta chains below were found in one sample sequenced in a study of metastatic and nonmetastatic thyroid tumors. TCRdb re-called the PCR reads with MiXCR. This repertoire shows about 32,000 clones, roughly a fifth found once; its top ten account for about 7.6%. Thyroid surgery was performed in patients who had received no treatment beforehand. Material: blood. Receptors were obtained from a female donor with papillary thyroid cancer or a benign thyroid nodule (not recorded which). Some clones in this sample may be carry-over from other donors' samples.

On this clone itself: A read error may account for a junction end that differs from germline. The chain combines TRBV6-2 or TRBV6-3 with TRBJ2-3; 12 bases map to TRBD2. This CDR3 has 15 amino acids. Germline CDR1 and CDR2: MNHEY and SVGEGT. CDR3 in DNA: TGTGCCAGCACTAGCGGGGGGGCTAGCACAGATACGCAGTCGTTT. Translating gives CASTSGGASTDTQSF.

In this sample, this clone turned up many times. V is TRBV6-5 and J is TRBJ1-6; no clear D. Trimming removed 2 bases from V and 5 bases from J, with 13 bases in between. The CDR3 is 16 residues long. Germline-derived CDR1 and CDR2 are MNHEY and SVGAGI. CDR3 sequence: CASSYMKRANNSPLHF. The CDR3 nucleotides are TGTGCCAGCAGTTACATGAAGAGGGCGAATAATTCACCCCTCCACTTT.

This clone is deemed medium-sized. Within the sample, other DNA sequences also encode this same CDR3. The rearrangement uses TRBV6-4 and TRBJ2-2; unclear D gene. Trimming removed 0 bases at V and 5 bases at J, with 7 bases between. There are 14 residues in the CDR3. The germline V gene has CDR1 MRHNA and CDR2 SNTAGT. This CDR3 reads CASSDSAETGELFF. The CDR3 DNA sequence: TGTGCCAGCAGTGACTCGGCCGAAACCGGGGAGCTGTTTTTT.

Ten or more counts support this clone. The chain couples TRBV24-1 to TRBJ2-1; 7 bases fit TRBD1. Germline trimming cut 5 bases from V and 7 bases from J; bases unmatched to any gene: 10. This CDR3 has 15 amino acids. Germline V gives CDR1 KGHDR, CDR2 SFDVKD. The CDR3 region is CATSVPGQTKNEQFF. CDR3 in DNA: TGTGCCACCAGTGTCCCGGGACAGACCAAGAATGAGCAGTTCTTC.

This clone was found a few times. This sequence joins TRBV6-1 and TRBJ2-2; possible D gene TRBD1, 7 bases. CDR3 size: 15 residues. The germline V gene has CDR1 MNHNS and CDR2 SASEGT. The ends were cut back, 6 bases at V and 4 bases at J, with 15 bases in the middle. CDR3 loop: CASRNDREATGELFF. The CDR3, as DNA: TGTGCCAGCAGAAATGACAGGGAGGCCACCGGGGAGCTGTTTTTT.

This clone was found a few times. The chain uses TRBV28 and TRBJ1-6; perhaps TRBD1 as D (5 bases). The V and J ends lost 7 bases and 4 bases respectively, with 14 bases between them. The CDR3 sequence is 15 residues long. Germline V lookup: CDR1 MDHEN, CDR2 SYDVKM. CDR3 amino acids: CASTPRGTYNSPLHF. CDR3 nucleotides: TGTGCCAGCACCCCTAGAGGGACTTATAATTCACCCCTCCACTTT.

The CDR3 region has the DNA TGTGCCAGCAGTCGGGACTATGGTGAGCAGTTCTTC. Amino acid sequence: CASSRDYGEQFF. The genes are TRBV7-3 and TRBJ2-1; 7 bases fit TRBD2. V gave up 6 bases and J gave up 9 bases; unmatched junction bases: 5. CDR3 length equals 12 residues. The V gene's germline CDR1 is SGHTA and CDR2 FQGTGA.

At least ten counts were recorded for this clone. Other DNA sequences within the sample encode an identical CDR3. The chain carries TRBV19 and TRBJ2-1; unclear D gene. Germline V CDR1 and CDR2: LNHDA, SQIVND (reference sequence). This CDR3 region has 14 residues. Trimming left V 10 bases short and J 3 bases short, with 16 bases between. DNA of the CDR3: TGTGCCACCCGAGGCGGCGCTAACTACAATGAGCAGTTCTTC. It specifies CATRGGANYNEQFF.

The J gene is TRBJ1-1, the V gene TRBV28; TRBD1 agrees at 10 bases. Looked up from germline, CDR1 is MDHEN and CDR2 is SYDVKM. V was clipped by 3 bases and J by 3 bases; unmatched bases: 4. The CDR3 sequence is 15 residues long. CDR3 sequence (DNA): TGTGCCAGCAGTTTTGTCGGGACAGGGGACACTGAAGCTTTCTTT. The encoded protein is CASSFVGTGDTEAFF.

This clone has at least ten counts. This rearrangement joins TRBV5-1 to TRBJ1-2; 9 nucleotides align to TRBD1. Germline CDR1 SGHRS, CDR2 YFSETQ. J was trimmed by 2 bases and V by 4 bases; bases with no gene match: 6. The CDR3 extends over 15 amino acids. CDR3 sequence reads: CASSEAGTGNYGYTF. The CDR3 nucleotides are TGCGCCAGCAGCGAAGCCGGGACAGGGAACTATGGCTACACCTTC.

This clone was detected only a few times. The rearrangement joins TRBV20-1 to TRBJ2-7; 7 bases line up with TRBD1. The CDR3 runs to 15 residues. Losses at the gene ends were 6 bases for V and 0 bases for J; bases not matched to a gene: 11. The germline V gene encodes CDR1 DFQATT and CDR2 SNEGSKA (reference sequence). This CDR3 reads CSARPPDRSSYEQYF. Here the CDR3 DNA reads TGCAGTGCCAGACCGCCGGACAGGAGCTCCTACGAGCAGTACTTC.

This sequence joins TRBV7-9 and TRBJ2-2, with D unclear. Between the trimmed V and J ends, which lost 0 bases and 6 bases, there was a span of 8 bases. The CDR3 is 14 amino acids. In germline, CDR1 is SEHNR, CDR2 FQNEAQ (reference sequence). CDR3 region: CASSLAGAAGELFF. CDR3 sequence (DNA): TGTGCCAGCAGCTTAGCGGGTGCAGCCGGGGAGCTGTTTTTT.

This clone was seen many times. The V gene is TRBV19, the J gene TRBJ2-5, with D possibly being TRBD1 (7 bases). V was shortened by 10 bases and J by 4 bases, with 16 bases between the two germline ends. Germline V CDR1 and CDR2: LNHDA, SQIVND (reference sequence). This CDR3 region has 13 residues. CDR3 bases: TGTGCCACCAGGACAGGAGGGCTAGAGACCCAGTACTTC. This encodes CATRTGGLETQYF. Full variable domain (outside the CDR3, taken from reference TRBV19 and TRBJ2-5): DGGITQSPKYLFRKEGQNVTLSCEQNLNHDAMYWYRQDPGQGLRLIYYSQIVNDFQKGDIAEGYSVSREKKESFPLTVTSAQKNPTAFYLCATRTGGLETQYFGPGTRLLVL.

This clone is medium-sized within its sample. The rearrangement links TRBV4-1 to TRBJ2-1; 10 positions match TRBD2. The CDR3 runs to 16 residues. The germline CDR1 and CDR2 sequences are MGHRA and YSYEKL. Germline trimming cut 1 base from V and 4 bases from J; bases unmatched to any gene: 4. The CDR3 DNA reads TGCGCCAGCAGCCAAGTCACTAGCGGGGTATACAATGAGCAGTTCTTC. Translation: CASSQVTSGVYNEQFF.

This clone was found many times. The CDR3, as DNA: TGTGCCTGGACTAGCGGGACAACGGGACGGCAGTACTTC. It codes for CAWTSGTTGRQYF. This chain joins TRBV30 and TRBJ2-7; TRBD2 aligns across 9 bases. CDR3 size: 13 residues. Trimming at V came to 4 bases and at J to 9 bases, leaving 10 bases not matched to a gene. Per the germline V gene, CDR1 is GTSNPN and CDR2 is SVGIG (reference sequence).

The rearrangement uses TRBV28 and TRBJ2-7; TRBD2 aligns across 14 bases. This CDR3 comprises 15 residues. Germline trimming cut 4 bases from V and 5 bases from J; bases unmatched to any gene: 4. Germline CDR1 reads MDHEN; CDR2 reads SYDVKM. Written as DNA, the CDR3 is TGTGCCAGCAGTTCCCCGGGACTAGCGGGAGACGAGCAGTACTTC. This translates into CASSSPGLAGDEQYF.

This clone came up many times. The chain uses TRBV20-1 and TRBJ2-7, with a possible D match to TRBD2 (6 bases). In germline, CDR1 is DFQATT, CDR2 SNEGSKA (reference sequence). The V and J ends lost 0 bases and 2 bases respectively, with 14 bases between them. CDR3 length: 15 residues. CDR3: CSARDGTSLAYEQYF. For the CDR3, the DNA is TGCAGTGCTAGAGATGGAACTAGCCTAGCCTACGAGCAGTACTTC.

This clone appeared a few times. The chain combines TRBV6-1 with TRBJ2-7; D might be TRBD2 (6 bases). V lost 5 bases and J lost 3, with 14 bases in between. The CDR3 sequence is 14 residues long. Germline lookup yields CDR1 MNHNS and CDR2 SASEGT. This CDR3 reads CASSRAGWDYEQYF. The CDR3 DNA sequence: TGTGCCAGCAGTCGGGCGGGATGGGACTACGAGCAGTACTTC.

Ten or more counts support this clone. The chain uses TRBV6-1 and TRBJ1-2, with 9 bases lining up with TRBD1. Germline V gives CDR1 MNHNS, CDR2 SASEGT. The CDR3 extends over 14 amino acids. Germline trimming cut 7 bases from V and 7 bases from J; bases unmatched to any gene: 10. The CDR3 spells CASKRQGGEAGYTF. CDR3 DNA: TGTGCCAGCAAAAGACAGGGGGGAGAGGCTGGCTACACCTTC.

In this sample, this clone turned up many times. The J gene is TRBJ2-7, the V gene TRBV6-6; TRBD1 agrees at 8 bases. The junction had 9 bases not matched to a gene; V was cut back by 0 bases and J by 5 bases. CDR3 size: 16 residues. Per germline, CDR1 MNHNY and CDR2 SVGAGI (reference sequence). The CDR3 bases are TGTGCCAGCAGTTACTCGGACAGGGTCGGCGGCCACGAGCAGTACTTC. It encodes CASSYSDRVGGHEQYF.

In its sample, this clone ranks as medium-sized (0.01 to 0.1%). The chain carries TRBV5-1 and TRBJ1-6, with TRBD1 identical over 7 bases. The CDR3 totals 18 residues. From germline, CDR1 is SGHRS and CDR2 YFSETQ. V shed 1 base, J shed 0 bases, and the junction held 7 bases outside the gene matches. The CDR3 is CASSLKGAKTSYNSPLHF. CDR3 DNA: TGCGCCAGCAGCTTGAAGGGGGCAAAAACCTCCTATAATTCACCCCTCCACTTT.

This clone appeared many times. The chain has TRBV5-1 and TRBJ2-5, with 7 bases that match TRBD1. The CDR3 length is 15 residues. CDR1 SGHRS and CDR2 YFSETQ come from the germline V gene. The V segment lost 4 bases and the J segment 5 bases; nucleotides outside the gene matches: 11. The CDR3 reads CASSVARGQSETQYF. The CDR3 region has the DNA TGCGCCAGCAGCGTCGCCCGGGGACAGTCCGAGACCCAGTACTTC.

The chain combines TRBV9 with TRBJ2-1, with 12 positions matching TRBD2. CDR3 length: 17 amino acids. CDR1 and CDR2 (germline): SGDLS, YYNGEE. V trimming: 2 bases; J trimming: 9 bases; junction bases outside the gene matches: 12. The CDR3 DNA follows: TGTGCCAGCAGCGTTCGAGGACTAGCGGGGACCATTGGTGAGCAGTTCTTC. Its protein product is CASSVRGLAGTIGEQFF.

The V gene is TRBV7-2, the J gene TRBJ1-2, with 9 bases lining up with TRBD1. Germline-derived CDR1 and CDR2 are SGHTA and FQGNSA. This CDR3 is 14 amino acids long. V was pared by 3 bases and J by 5 bases, with 4 bases of the junction left unmatched. The DNA for the CDR3 is TGTGCCAGCAGCTTTACAGGGGGCGGGTATGGCTACACCTTC. Translation: CASSFTGGGYGYTF. Together with reference TRBV7-2 and TRBJ1-2, the CDR3 gives the full variable domain: GAGVSQSPSNKVTEKGKDVELRCDPISGHTALYWYRQSLGQGLEFLIYFQGNSAPDKSGLPSDRFSAERTGGSVSTLTIQRTQQEDSAVYLCASSFTGGGYGYTFGSGTRLTVV.

This clone is classed as medium-sized. The chain recombines TRBV6-1 with TRBJ2-2; D might be TRBD2 (6 bases). Trimming removed 7 bases from V and 6 bases from J, with 12 bases in between. The CDR3 is 13 amino acids. Germline V gene lookup returns CDR1 MNHNS and CDR2 SASEGT. In nucleotides, the CDR3 is TGTGCCAGCAATTCCCGGGGGTCCGGGGAGCTGTTTTTT. It encodes CASNSRGSGELFF.

This clone appeared many times. The V and J genes are TRBV19 and TRBJ2-7; TRBD1 aligns across 9 bases. There are 13 residues in the CDR3. Germline V CDR1 and CDR2: LNHDA, SQIVND (reference sequence). V dropped 4 bases and J dropped 6; count of bases not matched to a gene: 4. As DNA, the CDR3 is TGTGCCAGTAGTAGGGACAGGGTATCCGAGCAGTACTTC. This codes for CASSRDRVSEQYF. Looking up the rest from reference TRBV19 and TRBJ2-7 gives the full variable domain: DGGITQSPKYLFRKEGQNVTLSCEQNLNHDAMYWYRQDPGQGLRLIYYSQIVNDFQKGDIAEGYSVSREKKESFPLTVTSAQKNPTAFYLCASSRDRVSEQYFGPGTRLTVT.

This clone was seen repeatedly, ten times or more. This chain connects TRBV7-9 to TRBJ2-1, with a tentative D call TRBD2 (5 bases). The V end was cut by 3 bases, the J end by 1 base, with 13 bases between. CDR1 is SEHNR, CDR2 FQNEAQ, per germline (reference sequence). The CDR3 totals 16 residues. The CDR3 DNA follows: TGTGCCAGCAGCTTTCATTTAGGGAGATCCTACAATGAGCAGTTCTTC. Protein: CASSFHLGRSYNEQFF.

This clone showed up many times. The chain links TRBV19 to TRBJ1-1; 10 bases are a match to TRBD1. V was pared by 4 bases and J by 10 bases, with 9 bases of the junction left unmatched. The CDR3 consists of 14 residues. Germline CDR1 reads LNHDA; CDR2 reads SQIVND (reference sequence). The CDR3 nucleotides read TGTGCCAGTAGTACCCCGGGACAGGGGCCGGCAGCTTTCTTT. Its protein product is CASSTPGQGPAAFF.

This rearrangement joins TRBV7-3 to TRBJ2-2; 10 nucleotides align to TRBD1. Trimming took 4 bases from V and 4 from J; bases not matched to a gene: 9. The CDR3 spans 17 residues. Germline CDR1 reads SGHTA; CDR2 reads FQGTGA. The CDR3 here is CASSSYVGTGATGELFF. The DNA of the CDR3 is TGTGCCAGCAGCTCGTATGTCGGGACAGGGGCCACCGGGGAGCTGTTTTTT.

This clone was detected ten times or more. The chain is built from TRBV11-3 and TRBJ2-7; 7 nucleotides align to TRBD2. This CDR3 is 15 amino acids long. CDR1 is SGHNT, CDR2 YENEEA, per germline. The J segment lost 3 bases and the V segment lost 3 bases, leaving 8 bases of the junction unmatched. CDR3 sequence reads: CASSFDPSGVYEQYF. CDR3 bases: TGTGCCAGCAGCTTCGACCCTAGCGGAGTCTACGAGCAGTACTTC. The full variable domain, its missing parts supplied by reference TRBV11-3 and TRBJ2-7, is EAGVVQSPRYKIIEKKQPVAFWCNPISGHNTLYWYLQNLGQGPELLIRYENEEAVDDSQLPKDRFSAERLKGVDSTLKIQPAELGDSAVYLCASSFDPSGVYEQYFGPGTRLTVT.